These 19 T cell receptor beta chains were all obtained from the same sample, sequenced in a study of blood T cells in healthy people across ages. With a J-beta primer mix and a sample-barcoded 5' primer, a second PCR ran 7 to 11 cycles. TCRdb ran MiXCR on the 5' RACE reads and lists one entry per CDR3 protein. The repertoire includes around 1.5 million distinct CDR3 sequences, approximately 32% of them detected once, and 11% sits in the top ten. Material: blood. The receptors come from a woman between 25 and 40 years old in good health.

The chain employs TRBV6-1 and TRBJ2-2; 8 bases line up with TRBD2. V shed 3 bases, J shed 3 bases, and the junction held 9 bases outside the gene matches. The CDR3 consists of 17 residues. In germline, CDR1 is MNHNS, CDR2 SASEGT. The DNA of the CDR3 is TGTGCCAGCAGTGACCCAGTAAAGGGACTAGACACCGGGGAGCTGTTTTTT. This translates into CASSDPVKGLDTGELFF.

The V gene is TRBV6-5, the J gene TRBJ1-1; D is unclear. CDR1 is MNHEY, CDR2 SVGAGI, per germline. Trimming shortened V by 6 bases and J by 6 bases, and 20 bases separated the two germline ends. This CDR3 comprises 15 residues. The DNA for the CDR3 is TGTGCCAGCAGCCCCCATCCCGGAGGAGCCGCTGAAGCTTTCTTT. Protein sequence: CASSPHPGGAAEAFF.

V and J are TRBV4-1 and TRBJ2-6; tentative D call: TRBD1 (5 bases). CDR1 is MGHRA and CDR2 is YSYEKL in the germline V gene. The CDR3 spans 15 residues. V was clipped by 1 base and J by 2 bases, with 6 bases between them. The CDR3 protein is CASSQGQTGANVLTF. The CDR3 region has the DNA TGCGCCAGCAGCCAAGGACAGACTGGGGCCAACGTCCTGACTTTC.

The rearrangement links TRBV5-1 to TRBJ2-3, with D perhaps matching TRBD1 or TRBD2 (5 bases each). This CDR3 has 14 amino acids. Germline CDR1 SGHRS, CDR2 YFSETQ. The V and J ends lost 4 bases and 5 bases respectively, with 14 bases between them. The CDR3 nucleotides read TGCGCCAGCAGCGTACGACATGGGGGAGATACGCAGTATTTT. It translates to CASSVRHGGDTQYF.

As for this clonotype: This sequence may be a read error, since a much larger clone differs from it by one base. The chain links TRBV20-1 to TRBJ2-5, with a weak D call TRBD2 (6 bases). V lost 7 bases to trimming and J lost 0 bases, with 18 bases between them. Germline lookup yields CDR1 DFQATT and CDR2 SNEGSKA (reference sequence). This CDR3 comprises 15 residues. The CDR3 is CSGAGTGDYQETQYF. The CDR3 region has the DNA TGCAGTGGTGCGGGAACGGGGGACTACCAAGAGACCCAGTACTTC.

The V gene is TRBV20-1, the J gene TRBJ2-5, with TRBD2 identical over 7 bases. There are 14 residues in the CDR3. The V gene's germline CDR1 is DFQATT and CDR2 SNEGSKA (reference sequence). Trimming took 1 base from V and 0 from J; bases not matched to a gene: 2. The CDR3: CSARGLADQETQYF. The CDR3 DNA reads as TGCAGTGCTAGAGGTCTAGCGGACCAAGAGACCCAGTACTTC.

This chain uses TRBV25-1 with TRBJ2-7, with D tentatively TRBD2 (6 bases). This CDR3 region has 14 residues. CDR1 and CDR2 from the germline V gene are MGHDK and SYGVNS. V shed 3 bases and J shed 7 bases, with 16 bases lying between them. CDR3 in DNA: TGTGCCAGCAGTGACCACCGGGACTGGGGTGAGCAGTACTTC. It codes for CASSDHRDWGEQYF.

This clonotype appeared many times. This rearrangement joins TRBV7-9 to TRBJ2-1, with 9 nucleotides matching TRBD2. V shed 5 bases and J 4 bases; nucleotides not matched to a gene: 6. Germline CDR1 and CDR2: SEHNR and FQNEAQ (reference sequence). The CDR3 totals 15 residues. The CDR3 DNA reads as TGTGCCAGCAGCCGGGGACTAGCTACGTACAATGAGCAGTTCTTC. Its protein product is CASSRGLATYNEQFF.

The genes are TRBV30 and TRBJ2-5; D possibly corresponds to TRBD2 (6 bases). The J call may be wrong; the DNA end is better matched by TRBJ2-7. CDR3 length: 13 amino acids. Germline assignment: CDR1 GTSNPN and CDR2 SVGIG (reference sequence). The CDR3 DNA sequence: TGTGCCTGGAGTAGGGGAGGAATCTACGAGCAGTACTTC. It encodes CAWSRGGIYEQYF.

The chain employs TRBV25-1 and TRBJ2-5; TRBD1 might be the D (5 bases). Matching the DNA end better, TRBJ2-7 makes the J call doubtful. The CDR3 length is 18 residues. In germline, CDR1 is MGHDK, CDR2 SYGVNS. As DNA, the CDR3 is TGTGCCAGCATCCCAGTAAGGGCAGGGTTTATGAAATTCTACGAGCAGTACTTC. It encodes CASIPVRAGFMKFYEQYF.

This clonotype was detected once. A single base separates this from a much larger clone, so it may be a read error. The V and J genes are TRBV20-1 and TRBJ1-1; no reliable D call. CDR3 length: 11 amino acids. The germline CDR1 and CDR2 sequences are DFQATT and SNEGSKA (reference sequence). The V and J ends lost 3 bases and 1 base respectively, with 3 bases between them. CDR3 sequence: CSARWNTEAFF. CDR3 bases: TGCAGTGCTAGGTGGAACACTGAAGCTTTCTTT.

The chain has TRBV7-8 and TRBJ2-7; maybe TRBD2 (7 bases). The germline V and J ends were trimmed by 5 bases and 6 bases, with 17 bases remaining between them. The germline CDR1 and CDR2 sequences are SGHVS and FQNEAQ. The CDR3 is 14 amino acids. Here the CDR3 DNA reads TGTGCCAGCAGCCCCCGGGAGAGGGGGGGCGAGCAGTACTTC. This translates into CASSPRERGGEQYF. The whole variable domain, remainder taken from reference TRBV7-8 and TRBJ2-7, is GAGVSQSPRYKVAKRGQDVALRCDPISGHVSLFWYQQALGQGPEFLTYFQNEAQLDKSGLPSDRFFAERPEGSVSTLKIQRTQQEDSAVYLCASSPRERGGEQYFGPGTRLTVT.

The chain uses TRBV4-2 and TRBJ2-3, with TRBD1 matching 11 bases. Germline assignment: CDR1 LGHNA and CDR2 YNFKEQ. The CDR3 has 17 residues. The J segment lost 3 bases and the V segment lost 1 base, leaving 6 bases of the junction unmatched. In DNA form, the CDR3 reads TGTGCCAGCAGCCAAGGAACCGGGACAGGGGGAACAGATACGCAGTATTTT. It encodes CASSQGTGTGGTDTQYF.

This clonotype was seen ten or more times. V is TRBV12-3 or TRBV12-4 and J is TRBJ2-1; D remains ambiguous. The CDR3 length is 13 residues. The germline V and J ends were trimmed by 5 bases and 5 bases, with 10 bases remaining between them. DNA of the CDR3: TGTGCCAGCAGTCCCTTTGGGAACAATGAGCAGTTCTTC. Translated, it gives CASSPFGNNEQFF.

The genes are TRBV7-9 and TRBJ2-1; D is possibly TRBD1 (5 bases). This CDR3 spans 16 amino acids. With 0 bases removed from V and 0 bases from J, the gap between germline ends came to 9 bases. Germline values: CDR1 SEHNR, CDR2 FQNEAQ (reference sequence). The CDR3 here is CASSLADKSSYNEQFF. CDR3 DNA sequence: TGTGCCAGCAGCTTAGCGGACAAAAGCTCCTACAATGAGCAGTTCTTC.

In DNA form, the CDR3 reads TGCGCCAGCAGTGCATGGGAGGGGAGGACAGCTGGCTCCTACGAGCAGTACTTC. It yields the protein CASSAWEGRTAGSYEQYF. The chain is built from TRBV10-2 and TRBJ2-7, with D perhaps TRBD2 (7 bases). The CDR3 contains 18 residues. The V end lost 4 bases, the J end lost 0 bases, and 22 bases lay between the germline ends. CDR1 WSHSY and CDR2 SAAADI come from the germline V gene.

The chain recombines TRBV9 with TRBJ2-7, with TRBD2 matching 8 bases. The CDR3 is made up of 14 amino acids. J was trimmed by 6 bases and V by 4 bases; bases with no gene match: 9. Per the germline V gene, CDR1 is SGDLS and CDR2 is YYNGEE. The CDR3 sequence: CASSPRLAIREQYF. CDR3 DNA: TGTGCCAGCAGCCCGCGACTAGCGATCCGCGAGCAGTACTTC.

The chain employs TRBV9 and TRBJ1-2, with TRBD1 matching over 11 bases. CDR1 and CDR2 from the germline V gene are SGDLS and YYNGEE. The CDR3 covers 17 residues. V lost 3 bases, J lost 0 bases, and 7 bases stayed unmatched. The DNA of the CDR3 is TGTGCCAGCAGCGGATTGGACAGGGGGCTGACTAACTATGGCTACACCTTC. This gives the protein CASSGLDRGLTNYGYTF.

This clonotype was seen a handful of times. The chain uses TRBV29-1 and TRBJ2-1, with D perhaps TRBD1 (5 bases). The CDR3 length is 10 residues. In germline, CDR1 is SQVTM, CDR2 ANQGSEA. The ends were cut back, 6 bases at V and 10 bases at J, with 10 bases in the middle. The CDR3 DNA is TGCAGCGTCGCTAACAGGGAGCAGTTCTTC. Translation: CSVANREQFF.